The 21 T cell receptor beta chains below were found in one sample sequenced in a study of T cell responses to AZD1222 COVID-19 vaccine. Sequencing was performed with immunoSEQ multiplex PCR; in TCRdb, only in-frame clones are kept and a portion is missing. Among 100,000 to 150,000 clones, around nine tenths were seen once, and the ten largest hold roughly 6.5%. The sample in question was peripheral blood, obtained on day 0 of AZD1222 vaccination. The receptors shown here come from an adult in good health.

The chain has TRBV12-3 or TRBV12-4 and TRBJ1-3; 7 bases line up with TRBD1. This CDR3 is built from 13 residues. With V trimmed by 5 bases and J by 4 bases, 2 bases remained unmatched. The chain's CDR3 is CASSEGQGNTIYF. The CDR3 DNA reads TGTGCCAGCAGTGAGGGACAGGGAAACACCATATATTTT.

The genes are TRBV28 and TRBJ2-4; 9 bases agree with TRBD1. Per germline, CDR1 MDHEN and CDR2 SYDVKM. The CDR3 sequence is 15 residues long. J was trimmed by 5 bases and V by 4 bases; bases with no gene match: 6. The CDR3, as DNA: TGTGCCAGCAGTTCCCCTACAGGGGGCGAAAACATTCAGTACTTC. It translates to CASSSPTGGENIQYF. Full variable domain (missing parts from reference TRBV28 and TRBJ2-4): DVKVTQSSRYLVKRTGEKVFLECVQDMDHENMFWYRQDPGLGLRLIYFSYDVKMKEKGDIPEGYSVSREKKERFSLILESASTNQTSMYLCASSSPTGGENIQYFGAGTRLSVL.

The rearrangement joins TRBV21-1 to TRBJ2-1; TRBD1 is the table's D call and was not checked against the DNA. TRBV21-1 is flagged as a pseudogene. The CDR3 is made up of 14 amino acids. Written as DNA, the CDR3 is TGTGCCAGCAGCAGGCGACAGGGAGGCAATGAGCAGTTCTTC. This sequence encodes CASSRRQGGNEQFF.

The chain recombines TRBV4-2 with TRBJ2-6; D is undetermined. The V end lost 0 bases, the J end lost 4 bases, and 7 bases lay between the germline ends. Germline V gene sequence: CDR1 LGHNA, CDR2 YNFKEQ. The CDR3 is 15 residues long. The CDR3 DNA reads as TGTGCCAGCAGCCAAGAGGTGGGCGGGGCCAACGTCCTGACTTTC. Translated: CASSQEVGGANVLTF.

The V call is TRBV2, the J call TRBJ1-2; D is undetermined. In germline, CDR1 is SNHLY, CDR2 FYNNEI. Deletions cut 0 bases from V and 8 bases from J, with 7 bases between. There are 12 residues in the CDR3. CDR3 coding DNA: TGTGCCAGCAGTGAAGCGGGTTACGGCTACACCTTC. Protein product: CASSEAGYGYTF.

V gene TRBV10-2 combines with J gene TRBJ1-1; D gene unclear. Germline V gene data show CDR1 as WSHSY and CDR2 as SAAADI. This CDR3 has 13 residues. The V end was cut by 6 bases, the J end by 0 bases, with 8 bases between. The CDR3 spells CASRDEMNTEAFF. The DNA of the CDR3 is TGCGCCAGCAGAGATGAGATGAACACTGAAGCTTTCTTT.

This sequence joins TRBV6-1 and TRBJ2-7, with D uncertain. Germline V lookup: CDR1 MNHNS, CDR2 SASEGT. The CDR3 contains 11 residues. V was clipped by 3 bases and J by 6 bases, with 6 bases between them. CDR3 in DNA: TGTGCCAGCAGTGAGACACTCGAGCAGTACTTC. This encodes CASSETLEQYF.

The chain uses TRBV6-1 and TRBJ1-2; perhaps TRBD1 as D (5 bases). The CDR3 spans 15 residues. Germline CDR1 reads MNHNS; CDR2 reads SASEGT. Trimming shortened V by 1 base and J by 3 bases, and 12 bases separated the two germline ends. Written as DNA, the CDR3 is TGTGCCAGCAGTGAAGGGGCGGGGACGTACTATGGCTACACCTTC. The encoded protein is CASSEGAGTYYGYTF.

This clone was counted between two and nine times. J is TRBJ1-2 and V is TRBV7-2; the D is unclear. Germline CDR1 and CDR2: SGHTA and FQGNSA. The CDR3 contains 12 residues. The V gene lost 7 bases and the J gene lost 4 bases, with 10 bases spanning the gap. The CDR3 here is CASKWVGYGYTF. The DNA of the CDR3 is TGTGCCAGCAAGTGGGTCGGCTATGGCTACACCTTC.

The rearrangement uses TRBV5-1 and TRBJ1-4, with D possibly being TRBD1 (6 bases). In germline, CDR1 is SGHRS, CDR2 YFSETQ. Trimming shortened V by 7 bases and J by 4 bases, and 17 bases separated the two germline ends. This CDR3 is 15 amino acids long. CDR3 in amino acids: CASSQGAAYNEKLFF. Written as DNA, the CDR3 is TGCGCCAGCTCACAGGGCGCGGCCTATAATGAAAAACTGTTTTTT. Drawing the rest from reference TRBV5-1 and TRBJ1-4, the complete variable domain is KAGVTQTPRYLIKTRGQQVTLSCSPISGHRSVSWYQQTPGQGLQFLFEYFSETQRNKGNFPGRFSGRQFSNSRSEMNVSTLELGDSALYLCASSQGAAYNEKLFFGSGTQLSVL.

The rearrangement uses TRBV4-1 and TRBJ2-3; D is unclear. Germline assignment: CDR1 MGHRA and CDR2 YSYEKL. CDR3 size: 13 residues. Trimming left V 3 bases short and J 4 bases short, with 8 bases between. For the CDR3, the DNA is TGCGCCAGCAGCCAGAACTGGGCAGATACGCAGTATTTT. Translation gives CASSQNWADTQYF.

This clone was counted once. The chain joins TRBV12-3 or TRBV12-4 to TRBJ1-2, with D possibly TRBD1 on 5 matching bases. This CDR3 is built from 13 residues. V was trimmed by 1 base and J by 4 bases, leaving 7 bases between them. CDR3 sequence reads: CASSLDRTYGYTF. CDR3 sequence (DNA): TGTGCCAGCAGTTTAGACAGGACCTATGGCTACACCTTC.

The chain carries TRBV3-1 (or the pseudogene TRBV3-2) and TRBJ1-1; TRBD1 matches at 9 bases. This CDR3 has 17 amino acids. V trimming: 1 base; J trimming: 1 base; junction bases outside the gene matches: 7. Germline V gives CDR1 LGHDT, CDR2 YNNKEL (reference sequence). The CDR3: CASSQARTGAANTEAFF. In DNA, the CDR3 is TGTGCCAGCAGCCAAGCTAGGACAGGGGCCGCGAACACTGAAGCTTTCTTT.

In its sample, this clone was seen once. V gene TRBV5-6 combines with J gene TRBJ1-6, with D perhaps TRBD1 (6 bases). The CDR3 consists of 14 residues. The ends were cut back, 4 bases at V and 14 bases at J, with 19 bases in the middle. CDR1 is SGHDT and CDR2 is YYEEEE in the germline V gene. CDR3 nucleotides: TGTGCCAGCAGCGACACAGGGCCACTTGCGGCCCTCCACTTT. This gives the protein CASSDTGPLAALHF.

J is TRBJ1-6 and V is TRBV25-1; D unresolved. Germline V gene lookup returns CDR1 MGHDK and CDR2 SYGVNS. The germline V and J ends were trimmed by 6 bases and 14 bases, with 11 bases remaining between them. There are 11 residues in the CDR3. The chain's CDR3 is CASSTDVTLHF. CDR3 DNA sequence: TGTGCCAGCAGCACCGATGTAACCCTCCACTTT.

This clone showed up just once. V is TRBV6-5 and J is TRBJ1-2; 9 nucleotides line up with TRBD1. The CDR3 extends over 13 amino acids. J gave up 8 bases and V 4 bases, and 5 bases lay outside the gene matches. The germline V gene has CDR1 MNHEY and CDR2 SVGAGI. The CDR3: CASSSGTGLGYTF. The CDR3 DNA reads TGTGCCAGCAGTTCCGGGACAGGGTTGGGCTACACCTTC.

This clone was recorded only once. The rearrangement joins TRBV10-1 to TRBJ1-1, with D unresolved. The CDR3 is 12 amino acids. Between the trimmed V and J ends, which lost 4 bases and 4 bases, there was a span of 7 bases. Germline loops: CDR1 WNHNN, CDR2 SYGVQD (reference sequence). DNA for the CDR3: TGCGCCAGCAGTGGACGTAGCACTGAAGCTTTCTTT. It encodes CASSGRSTEAFF.

The chain uses TRBV4-1 and TRBJ1-5, with 7 bases lining up with TRBD1. Germline assignment: CDR1 MGHRA and CDR2 YSYEKL. CDR3 size: 14 residues. Unmatched junction bases numbered 7, after V lost 4 bases and J lost 7 bases. CDR3 protein: CASSLWTGGQPQHF. DNA for the CDR3: TGCGCCAGCAGCCTCTGGACAGGAGGACAGCCCCAGCATTTT.

The chain has TRBV13 and TRBJ1-2; maybe TRBD1 (5 bases). This CDR3 spans 15 amino acids. Germline loops: CDR1 PRHDT, CDR2 FYEKMQ (reference sequence). The germline V and J ends were trimmed by 5 bases and 4 bases, with 17 bases remaining between them. The CDR3 bases are TGTGCCAGCAGCCGCGACAGCTCTACCCTCTATGGCTACACCTTC. This gives the protein CASSRDSSTLYGYTF.

The chain combines TRBV3-1 (or the pseudogene TRBV3-2) with TRBJ1-3; D not certain. Germline CDR1 and CDR2: LGHDT and YNNKEL (reference sequence). The CDR3 contains 14 residues. The ends were cut back, 2 bases at V and 0 bases at J, with 5 bases in the middle. CDR3 DNA: TGTGCCAGCAGCCAAAGGGACTCTGGAAACACCATATATTTT. Translating it yields CASSQRDSGNTIYF.

This chain links TRBV28 with TRBJ1-5, with 7 positions matching TRBD1. The CDR3 sequence is 14 residues long. With V trimmed by 7 bases and J by 1 base, 4 bases remained unmatched. Germline values: CDR1 MDHEN, CDR2 SYDVKM. CDR3 sequence: CASTDRVSNQPQHF. The CDR3 nucleotides are TGTGCCAGCACTGACAGGGTAAGCAATCAGCCCCAGCATTTT.